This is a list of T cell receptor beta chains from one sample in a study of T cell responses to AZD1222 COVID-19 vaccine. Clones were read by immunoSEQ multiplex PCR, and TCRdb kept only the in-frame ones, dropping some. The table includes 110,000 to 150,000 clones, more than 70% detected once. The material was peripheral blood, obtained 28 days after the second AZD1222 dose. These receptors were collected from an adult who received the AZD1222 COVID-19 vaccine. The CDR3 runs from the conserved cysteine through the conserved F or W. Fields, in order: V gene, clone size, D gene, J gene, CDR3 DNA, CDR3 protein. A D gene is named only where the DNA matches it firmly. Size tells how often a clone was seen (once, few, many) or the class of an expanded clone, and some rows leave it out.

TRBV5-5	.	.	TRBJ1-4	TGTGCCACCAGAGCCGGGAACAATGAAAAACTGTTTTTT	CATRAGNNEKLFF
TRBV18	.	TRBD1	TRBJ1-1	TGTGCCAGCTCACCAAAGGGGGCGGGAAACACTGAAGCTTTCTTT	CASSPKGAGNTEAFF
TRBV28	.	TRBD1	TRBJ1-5	TGTGCCAGCAGTTTAAATGGACAGGGCAACAATCAGCCCCAGCATTTT	CASSLNGQGNNQPQHF
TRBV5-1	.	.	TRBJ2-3	TGCGCCAGCAGACAATACCCGAGCGGGCTTGGGGGCACAGATACGCAGTATTTT	CASRQYPSGLGGTDTQYF
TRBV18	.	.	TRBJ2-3	TGTGCCAGCTCACTAGGACCTGCCGCCACAGATACGCAGTATTTT	CASSLGPAATDTQYF
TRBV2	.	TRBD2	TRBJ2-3	TGTGCCAGCAGGCCCATCTCCGGGACTAGCGGGGGTTATACGCAGTATTTT	CASRPISGTSGGYTQYF
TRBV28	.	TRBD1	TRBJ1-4	TGTGCCAGCAGTGGGGGACAGGCGTCAACTAATGAAAAACTGTTTTTT	CASSGGQASTNEKLFF
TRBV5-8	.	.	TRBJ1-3	TGTGCCAGCGATCCCACCGATTTCTCTGGAAACACCATATATTTT	CASDPTDFSGNTIYF
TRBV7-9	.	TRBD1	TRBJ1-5	TGTGCCAGCAGCTCAACAGGGGTCAGCCAGCCCCAGCATTTT	CASSSTGVSQPQHF
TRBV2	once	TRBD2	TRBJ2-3	TGTGCCAGCACCTCAGGACTAGCGGGCACAGATACGCAGTATTTT	CASTSGLAGTDTQYF
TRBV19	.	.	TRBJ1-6	TGTGCCAGCTCCGGGACCGTCAATTCACCCCTCCACTTT	CASSGTVNSPLHF
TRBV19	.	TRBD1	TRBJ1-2	TGTGCCAGCTCCCGGACAGGGGGCGTCAACTATGGCTACACCTTC	CASSRTGGVNYGYTF
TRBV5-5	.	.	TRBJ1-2	TGTGCCAGCAGCGCCCTACTGACTGGCTATGGCTACACCTTC	CASSALLTGYGYTF
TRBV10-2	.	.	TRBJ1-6	TGCGCCAGCAGTGAAATAGGTTCACCCCTCCACTTT	CASSEIGSPLHF
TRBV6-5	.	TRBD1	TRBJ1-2	TGTGCCAGCAGTTACTTGGGACAGGGAGGACAATATGGCTACACCTTC	CASSYLGQGGQYGYTF
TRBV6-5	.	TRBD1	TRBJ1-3	TGTGCCAGCAGTTCCCCGGACAGGAGTGGAAACACCATATATTTT	CASSSPDRSGNTIYF
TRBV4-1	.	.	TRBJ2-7	TGCGCCAGCAGCCAAGATAATCGGGACACCTACGAGCAGTACTTC	CASSQDNRDTYEQYF
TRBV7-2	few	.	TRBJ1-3	TGTGCCAGCAGCTGGGACCTTAGGAGCGGAAACACCATATATTTT	CASSWDLRSGNTIYF
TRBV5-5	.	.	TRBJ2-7	TGTGCCAGCAGCTTGGTGATTGAGCCCTATGAGCAGTACTTC	CASSLVIEPYEQYF
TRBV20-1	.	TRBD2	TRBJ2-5	TGCAGTGCTAGTAGGACTAGCGGGGGCCAAGAGACCCAGTACTTC	CSASRTSGGQETQYF
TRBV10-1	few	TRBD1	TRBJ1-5	TGCGCCAGCAGACAGGGACAGACCGCCTTGCAGCCCCAGCATTTT	CASRQGQTALQPQHF
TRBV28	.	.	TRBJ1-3	TGTGCCAGCAGTTTTGAAGGGAGTAGTAGAAACACCATATATTTT	CASSFEGSSRNTIYF
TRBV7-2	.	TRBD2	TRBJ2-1	TGTGCCAGCAGCACCCTAGCGGCGATTACCTACAATGAGCAGTTCTTC	CASSTLAAITYNEQFF
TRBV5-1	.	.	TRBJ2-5	TGCGCCAGCAGCTTGAGGGGGGACCGGGAGGCAGAGACCCAGTACTTC	CASSLRGDREAETQYF
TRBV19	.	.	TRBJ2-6	TGTGCCAGTAGTATCCCGACAGGCGGCTCTGGGGCCAACGTCCTGACTTTC	CASSIPTGGSGANVLTF
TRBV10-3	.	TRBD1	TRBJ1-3	TGTGCCATCAGTGAGTCCCGACAGGGTTCGATGTCGTTAAGGCGAACTTCTGGAAACACCATATATTTT	CAISESRQGSMSLRRTSGNTIYF
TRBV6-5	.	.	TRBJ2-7	TGTGCCAGCAGCATGGACACCATATACGAGCAGTACTTC	CASSMDTIYEQYF
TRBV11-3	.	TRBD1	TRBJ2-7	TGTGCCAGCAGACTAGGGACAGGGTCGTCGGATGCGAAAAACTACGAGCAGTACTTC	CASRLGTGSSDAKNYEQYF
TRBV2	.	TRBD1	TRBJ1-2	TGTGCCAGCAGTGGTGCGGGACAGTTCGTTTGCACCTTC	CASSGAGQFVCTF
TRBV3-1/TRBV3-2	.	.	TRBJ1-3	TGTGCCAGCAGCCAAGAAGGGAGGGGGAGGAACACCATATATTTT	CASSQEGRGRNTIYF
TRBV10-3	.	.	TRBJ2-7	TGTGCCACGTCTTCGATTAGCTCCTACGAGCAGTACTTC	CATSSISSYEQYF
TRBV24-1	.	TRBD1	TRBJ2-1	TGTGCCACCAGTGATCCTGACAGGGGGCTCTACAATGAGCAGTTCTTC	CATSDPDRGLYNEQFF
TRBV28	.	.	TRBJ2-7	TGTGCCAGCAGTTTAGGATGGGCCCGCGAGCAGTACTTC	CASSLGWAREQYF
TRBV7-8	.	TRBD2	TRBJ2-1	TGTGCCAGCAGCCGAGGACTAGCGGGGCACCTGGAAGGTGAGCAGTTCTTC	CASSRGLAGHLEGEQFF
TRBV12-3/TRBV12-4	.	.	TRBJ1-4	TGTGCCAGCAGTGAGAGGAGGGAAGATGTACTGTTTTTT	CASSERREDVLFF
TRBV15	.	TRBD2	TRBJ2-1	TGTGCCACCAGCAGAGATCTGGCGGGGGGCGGCAATGAGCAGTTCTTC	CATSRDLAGGGNEQFF
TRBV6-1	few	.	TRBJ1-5	TGTGCCAGCAGTGACAGGGACCCCAATCAGCCCCAGCATTTT	CASSDRDPNQPQHF
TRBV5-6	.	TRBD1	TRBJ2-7	TGTGCCAGCAGCCCGCGCCTAACCGGGACAGGGTCGTCCTACGAGCAGTACTTC	CASSPRLTGTGSSYEQYF
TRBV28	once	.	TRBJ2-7	TGTGCCAGCTCTCCGGGGTACGAGCAGTACTTC	CASSPGYEQYF
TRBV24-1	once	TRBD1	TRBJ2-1	TGTGCCACCAGTGGTGGCGCTTACAGGGGTTCCTACAATGAGCAGTTCTTC	CATSGGAYRGSYNEQFF
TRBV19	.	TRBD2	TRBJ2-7	TGTGCCAGTAGTTCCAAAGACGGCGAGACTAGCGGGATCCCCTACGAGCAGTACTTC	CASSSKDGETSGIPYEQYF
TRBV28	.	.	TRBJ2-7	TGTGCCCCGAACTACGAGCAGTACTTC	CAPNYEQYF
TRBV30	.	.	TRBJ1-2	TGTGCCTGGAGTGTAATTACCACGGGTTTAGGGGGCTACACCTTC	CAWSVITTGLGGYTF
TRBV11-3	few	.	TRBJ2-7	TGTGCCAGCAGCTCCGATACCGGGGGAGAGCAGTACTTC	CASSSDTGGEQYF
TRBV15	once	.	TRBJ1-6	TGTGCCACCAGCAGAGTTCGGCATACAAGGAGCTCCTATAATTCACCCCTCCACTTT	CATSRVRHTRSSYNSPLHF
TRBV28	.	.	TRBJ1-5	TGTGCCAGCAGTTCACCCTCAGGGCAAATTAGCAATCAGCCCCAGCATTTT	CASSSPSGQISNQPQHF
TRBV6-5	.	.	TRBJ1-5	TGTGCCAGCAGTTACTCGGGACCCTTTGAGCCCCAGCATTTT	CASSYSGPFEPQHF